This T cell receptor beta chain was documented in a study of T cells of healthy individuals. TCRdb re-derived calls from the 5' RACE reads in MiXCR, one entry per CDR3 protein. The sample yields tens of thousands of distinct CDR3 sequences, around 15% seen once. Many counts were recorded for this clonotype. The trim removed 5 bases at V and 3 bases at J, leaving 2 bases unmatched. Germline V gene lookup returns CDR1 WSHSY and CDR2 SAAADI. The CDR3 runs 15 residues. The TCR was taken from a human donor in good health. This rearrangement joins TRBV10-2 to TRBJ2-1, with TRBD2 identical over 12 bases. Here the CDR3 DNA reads TGCGCCAGCAGTTCTAGCGGGGGGGGCTACAATGAGCAGTTCTTC. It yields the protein CASSSSGGGYNEQFF.